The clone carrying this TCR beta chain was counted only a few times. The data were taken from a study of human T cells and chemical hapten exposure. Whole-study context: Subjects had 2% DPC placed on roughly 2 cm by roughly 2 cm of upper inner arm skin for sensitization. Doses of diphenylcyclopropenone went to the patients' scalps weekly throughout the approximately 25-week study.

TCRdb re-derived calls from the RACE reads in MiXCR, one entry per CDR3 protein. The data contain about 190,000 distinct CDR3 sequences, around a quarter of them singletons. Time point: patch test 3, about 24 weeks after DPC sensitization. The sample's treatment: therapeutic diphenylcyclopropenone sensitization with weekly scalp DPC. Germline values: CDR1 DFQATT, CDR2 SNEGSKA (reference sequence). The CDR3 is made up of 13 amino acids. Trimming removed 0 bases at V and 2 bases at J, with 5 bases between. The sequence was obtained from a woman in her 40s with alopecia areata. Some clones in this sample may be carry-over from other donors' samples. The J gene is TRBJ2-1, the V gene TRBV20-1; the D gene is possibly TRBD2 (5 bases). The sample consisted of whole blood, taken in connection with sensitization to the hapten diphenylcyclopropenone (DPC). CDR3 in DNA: TGCAGTGCTAGAGAGGGAGCCTACAATGAGCAGTTCTTC. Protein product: CSAREGAYNEQFF.